Following are 9 T cell receptor beta chains from one sample sequenced in a study of cytomegalovirus exposure and HLA in healthy donors. In the PCR, 60 Vbeta and 13 Jbeta primers were used. Method: immunoSEQ multiplex PCR; TCRdb's copy keeps in-frame clones and lacks some. This sample's clone table lists about 150,000 clones. The sample was PBMCs. Source of these receptors: a young man in good health and CMV-seronegative.

V gene TRBV13 combines with J gene TRBJ2-3; a weak D match, TRBD1 (5 bases). The length of the CDR3 is 15 residues. Germline-derived CDR1 and CDR2 are PRHDT and FYEKMQ (reference sequence). Trimming removed 2 bases at V and 2 bases at J, with 11 bases between. The CDR3 spells CASSLNRKFTDTQYF. In nucleotides, the CDR3 is TGTGCCAGCAGCTTAAACAGGAAATTCACAGATACGCAGTATTTT.

The chain carries TRBV20-1 and TRBJ1-2; D gene ambiguous. The CDR3 runs 11 residues. Germline V CDR1 and CDR2: DFQATT, SNEGSKA (reference sequence). The V gene lost 2 bases and the J gene lost 8 bases, with 9 bases spanning the gap. CDR3 coding DNA: TGCAGTGCTAGATCTCAGGTGGGCTACACCTTC. Residues: CSARSQVGYTF.

The chain combines TRBV5-1 with TRBJ1-4; the D is unclear. The germline V gene encodes CDR1 SGHRS and CDR2 YFSETQ. The V end was cut by 5 bases, the J end by 8 bases, with 19 bases between. This CDR3 has 15 amino acids. Written as DNA, the CDR3 is TGCGCCAGCAGTTCCGGCGCGGCGACCGGGGAAAAACTGTTTTTT. Its translation is CASSSGAATGEKLFF. The full variable domain, completed using reference TRBV5-1 and TRBJ1-4, is KAGVTQTPRYLIKTRGQQVTLSCSPISGHRSVSWYQQTPGQGLQFLFEYFSETQRNKGNFPGRFSGRQFSNSRSEMNVSTLELGDSALYLCASSSGAATGEKLFFGSGTQLSVL.

This sequence joins TRBV5-1 and TRBJ2-3; 12 bases map to TRBD2. V shed 3 bases and J 9 bases; nucleotides not matched to a gene: 8. CDR1 and CDR2 from the germline V gene are SGHRS and YFSETQ. The CDR3 loop spans 15 amino acids. CDR3 DNA: TGCGCCAGCAGCTCCCGGACTAGCGGGGCGGGGACGCAGTATTTT. Amino acids: CASSSRTSGAGTQYF.

The chain joins TRBV5-8 to TRBJ2-1; D gene unclear. The CDR3 has 13 residues. Trimming removed 0 bases at V and 3 bases at J, with 4 bases between. Germline V lookup: CDR1 SGHTS, CDR2 YDEGEE. The CDR3 region has the DNA TGTGCCAGCAGCTTGGACATCTACAATGAGCAGTTCTTC. Translating it yields CASSLDIYNEQFF.

The J gene is TRBJ2-7, the V gene TRBV27, with 7 positions matching TRBD1. V trimming: 4 bases; J trimming: 7 bases; junction bases outside the gene matches: 13. CDR3 length equals 15 residues. Germline lookup yields CDR1 MNHEY and CDR2 SMNVEV (reference sequence). This chain's CDR3 is CASSWDGTALIEQYF. Written as DNA, the CDR3 is TGTGCCAGCAGTTGGGACGGGACAGCTTTAATAGAGCAGTACTTC.

The CDR3 coding sequence is TGTGCCAGCAGTGTGAACAGGGGGACTAATGAAAAACTGTTTTTT. It translates to CASSVNRGTNEKLFF. This sequence joins TRBV6-6 and TRBJ1-4; 8 positions match TRBD1. This CDR3 has 15 amino acids. Germline assignment: CDR1 MNHNY and CDR2 SVGAGI (reference sequence). With 5 bases clipped from V and 2 bases from J, the junction kept 4 bases outside the gene matches.

J is TRBJ2-7 and V is TRBV10-1, with TRBD1 matching over 8 bases. Germline lookup yields CDR1 WNHNN and CDR2 SYGVQD (reference sequence). After removal of 5 bases from V and 0 bases from J, the junction contained 3 bases not matched to a gene. The CDR3 loop spans 14 amino acids. Written as DNA, the CDR3 is TGCGCCAGCAGTCAGGGGGCGAGCTCCTACGAGCAGTACTTC. Its protein is CASSQGASSYEQYF.

The chain is built from TRBV6-1 and TRBJ2-7; weak D call: TRBD1 (6 bases). This CDR3 has 14 amino acids. V lost 5 bases and J 2 bases, leaving 13 bases between the germline ends. Germline CDR1 MNHNS, CDR2 SASEGT. For the CDR3, the DNA is TGTGCCAGCAGTCCTTACAGGGAGCCCTACGAGCAGTACTTC. Its translation is CASSPYREPYEQYF.